Listed below are T cell receptor beta chains from one sample, sequenced in a study of glioma-infiltrating T cells after dendritic cell vaccination. Profiled with immunoSEQ multiplex PCR; TCRdb holds only in-frame clones, not every one. Of about 92,000 clones detected, about nine tenths appear once; the ten largest clones hold more than 15%. The source was blood, collected before dendritic cell vaccination. The receptors here all came from a human donor with glioblastoma. The CDR3 runs from the conserved cysteine through the conserved F or W. A D gene is named only where the DNA matches it firmly. Expanded clones get a size class; other rows say once, few or many, or leave the size out.

cdr3_nt cdr3_aa v_call clone_size j_call d_call cdr3_length
TGCGCCAGCAGCCGCGGGACAGGAACGAACACTGAAGCTTTCTTT CASSRGTGTNTEAFF TRBV5-1 once TRBJ1-1 TRBD1 15
TGTGCCAGCAGTTTGTATTCCTACGAGCAGTACTTC CASSLYSYEQYF TRBV28 once TRBJ2-7 - 12
TGTGCCAGCAGCCAAGAGGACAGGGGGCCTACTGAAGCTTTCTTT CASSQEDRGPTEAFF TRBV7-3 - TRBJ1-1 TRBD1 15
TGTGCCAGCTCACCGAACCAGGGAGGGACAGATACGCAGTATTTT CASSPNQGGTDTQYF TRBV18 - TRBJ2-3 TRBD2 15
TGCGCCAGCAGTGAGCCCTTGACAGGGCCCAACGACTACACCGGGGAGCTGTTTTTT CASSEPLTGPNDYTGELFF TRBV10-1 - TRBJ2-2 TRBD1 19
TGCGCCAGCAGCCCCGGGACAGTCTCCTACGAGCAGTACTTC CASSPGTVSYEQYF TRBV4-1 - TRBJ2-7 TRBD1 14
TGTGCCAGCAGCTCCCTCGGGGGAGCCTACGAGCAGTACTTC CASSSLGGAYEQYF TRBV7-9 - TRBJ2-7 - 14
TGTGCCAGCAGCCTCCCCGGCGGAGGAGAGACCCAGTACTTC CASSLPGGGETQYF TRBV5-4 - TRBJ2-5 - 14
TGTGCCAGCAGCTGGCTCTTCTACAATGAGCAGTTCTTC CASSWLFYNEQFF TRBV7-9 - TRBJ2-1 - 13
TGTGCCCAGAAAGAAGAGACCCAGTACTTC CAQKEETQYF TRBV6-5 - TRBJ2-5 - 10
TGTGCCAGCAGGAGAACAACTAATGAAAAACTGTTTTTT CASRRTTNEKLFF TRBV6-5 - TRBJ1-4 - 13
TGCGCCAGCAGCTTAGGGGGAATCAGCTCCTACAATGAGCAGTTCTTC CASSLGGISSYNEQFF TRBV5-1 - TRBJ2-1 - 16
TGTGCCAGCAGTCTCCGGGGGGGTTCCGAGCAGTACTTC CASSLRGGSEQYF TRBV7-9 - TRBJ2-7 TRBD2 13
TGCGCCAGCAGCCTTCCCGGGGGGGGACAAGAGACCCAGTACTTC CASSLPGGGQETQYF TRBV5-1 - TRBJ2-5 TRBD2 15
TGTGCCAGCAGTGAAGGAAGGGCTACAGGGGATGAGCAGTTCTTC CASSEGRATGDEQFF TRBV2 once TRBJ2-1 TRBD1 15
TGTGCCAGCAGGGCTCGACAGGACTATGGCTACACCTTC CASRARQDYGYTF TRBV6-6 - TRBJ1-2 - 13
TGCGCCAGCAGCCAGCGGGGGAACAATGAGCAGTTCTTC CASSQRGNNEQFF TRBV4-3 - TRBJ2-1 TRBD2 13